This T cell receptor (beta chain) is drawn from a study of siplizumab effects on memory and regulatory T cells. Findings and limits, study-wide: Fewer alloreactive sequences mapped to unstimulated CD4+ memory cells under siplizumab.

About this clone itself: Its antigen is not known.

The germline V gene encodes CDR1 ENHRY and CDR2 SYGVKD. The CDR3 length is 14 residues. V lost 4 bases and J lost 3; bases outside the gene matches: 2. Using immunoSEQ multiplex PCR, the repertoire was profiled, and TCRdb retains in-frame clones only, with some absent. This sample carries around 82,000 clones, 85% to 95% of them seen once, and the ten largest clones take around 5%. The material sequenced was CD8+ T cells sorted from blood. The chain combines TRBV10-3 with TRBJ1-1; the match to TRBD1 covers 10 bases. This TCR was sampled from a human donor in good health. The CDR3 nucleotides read TGTGCCATCAGTGTGGGACAGGGGTACACTGAAGCTTTCTTT. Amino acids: CAISVGQGYTEAFF.